Below, 18 T cell receptor beta chains from the same sample are listed, as sequenced in a study of T-cell memory formation after mild COVID-19. Using its own MiXCR run on the 5' RACE reads, TCRdb lists one record per CDR3 protein. The table lists about 600,000 distinct CDR3 sequences, about a fifth of them singletons. Sequenced input: PBMCs or a T cell subset sorted from them (not recorded which). The receptors here all came from an adult woman who had mild COVID-19 (a few samples of this study predate the infection). Cell type and time point are not known.

This clonotype was recorded many times. The chain uses TRBV7-9 and TRBJ2-1; D unresolved. The CDR3 spans 15 residues. Deletions cut 3 bases from V and 3 bases from J, with 12 bases between. Germline CDR1 reads SEHNR; CDR2 reads FQNEAQ (reference sequence). The CDR3 DNA sequence: TGTGCCAGCAGCTTTTCCGGGCCAGACTACAATGAGCAGTTCTTC. Its protein product is CASSFSGPDYNEQFF.

This clonotype was seen only a few times. J is TRBJ2-6 and V is TRBV24-1; 9 bases are shared with TRBD1. CDR3 length equals 16 residues. With 4 bases clipped from V and 2 bases from J, the junction kept 2 bases outside the gene matches. Germline V gives CDR1 KGHDR, CDR2 SFDVKD. The CDR3 loop reads CATSDNRGPGANVLTF. CDR3 bases: TGTGCCACCAGTGACAACAGGGGGCCTGGGGCCAACGTCCTGACTTTC.

This clonotype appeared a few times. The CDR3 is CASSYGQGSNYGYTF. For the CDR3, the DNA is TGTGCCAGCAGTTACGGACAGGGGTCTAACTATGGCTACACCTTC. The J gene is TRBJ1-2, the V gene TRBV6-2 or TRBV6-3; the match to TRBD1 covers 9 bases. From germline, CDR1 is MNHEY and CDR2 SVGEGT. The V and J ends lost 2 bases and 0 bases, in that order; junction bases with no gene match: 1. This CDR3 is built from 15 residues.

The rearrangement uses TRBV20-1 and TRBJ2-6; weak D call: TRBD2 (6 bases). Trimming took 3 bases from V and 0 from J, leaving 12 bases between them. CDR3 length: 16 amino acids. Germline V gene sequence: CDR1 DFQATT, CDR2 SNEGSKA (reference sequence). CDR3 protein: CSASRGTSSGANVLTF. The CDR3 DNA reads TGCAGTGCTAGCCGGGGGACGTCCTCTGGGGCCAACGTCCTGACTTTC.

This clonotype was seen more than once but under ten times. The chain recombines TRBV5-5 with TRBJ1-5, with D unclear. The CDR3 length is 15 residues. V was cut by 0 bases and J by 0 bases, with 7 bases left in between. Germline CDR1 reads SGHKS; CDR2 reads YYEKEE (reference sequence). This chain's CDR3 is CASSLVSYSNQPQHF. In nucleotides, the CDR3 is TGTGCCAGCAGCTTGGTATCTTATAGCAATCAGCCCCAGCATTTT.

This rearrangement joins TRBV4-1 to TRBJ2-7, with TRBD1 as a possible D gene (5 bases). The CDR3 is made up of 14 amino acids. Germline CDR1 and CDR2: MGHRA and YSYEKL. Trimming left V 1 base short and J 6 bases short, with 13 bases between. CDR3 coding DNA: TGCGCCAGCAGCCAAGTAGGGGTTGCCTCCGAGCAGTACTTC. Residues: CASSQVGVASEQYF.

The chain couples TRBV2 to TRBJ2-1, with 14 bases aligning to TRBD2. This CDR3 region has 18 residues. Looked up from germline, CDR1 is SNHLY and CDR2 is FYNNEI. V dropped 2 bases and J dropped 3; count of bases not matched to a gene: 6. The CDR3 loop reads CASSEPGLAGVVYNEQFF. The CDR3 bases are TGTGCCAGCAGTGAACCGGGACTAGCGGGAGTGGTCTACAATGAGCAGTTCTTC.

The rearrangement links TRBV4-1 to TRBJ2-7; 8 bases line up with TRBD1. The trim removed 3 bases at V and 7 bases at J, leaving 11 bases unmatched. CDR1 and CDR2 from the germline V gene are MGHRA and YSYEKL. The CDR3 runs to 15 residues. CDR3 loop: CASSQETGVSVEQYF. In DNA, the CDR3 is TGCGCCAGCAGCCAGGAGACAGGGGTCTCGGTAGAGCAGTACTTC.

The chain uses TRBV20-1 and TRBJ1-1, with D unclear. This CDR3 is built from 15 residues. V shed 3 bases and J shed 4 bases, with 18 bases lying between them. Germline V gene sequence: CDR1 DFQATT, CDR2 SNEGSKA (reference sequence). CDR3 residues: CSASLPQRGSTEAFF. The CDR3, as DNA: TGCAGTGCTAGCCTCCCCCAGCGGGGAAGCACTGAAGCTTTCTTT.

The chain carries TRBV9 and TRBJ1-1, with a tentative D call TRBD1 (6 bases). This CDR3 contains 15 residues. The V and J ends lost 3 bases and 4 bases respectively, with 16 bases between them. Germline CDR1 SGDLS, CDR2 YYNGEE. CDR3: CASSEGPRDTTEAFF. For the CDR3, the DNA is TGTGCCAGCAGCGAGGGGCCCCGGGACACCACTGAAGCTTTCTTT.

This clonotype was seen a handful of times. The J gene is TRBJ1-1, the V gene TRBV7-6; D not resolved. This CDR3 contains 14 residues. Germline CDR1 SGHVS, CDR2 FNYEAQ. V was cut by 5 bases and J by 1 base, with 11 bases left in between. The CDR3 DNA follows: TGTGCCAGCAGCGAAGGAGGGCCGAACACTGAAGCTTTCTTT. Amino acids: CASSEGGPNTEAFF.

This clonotype was observed a handful of times. This CDR3 reads CASSGSGHTEAFF. The CDR3 nucleotides read TGTGCCAGCAGTGGGTCAGGCCACACTGAAGCTTTCTTT. V is TRBV6-1 and J is TRBJ1-1; no reliable D call. V was pared by 4 bases and J by 3 bases, with 9 bases between. From germline, CDR1 is MNHNS and CDR2 SASEGT. The CDR3 totals 13 residues.

The CDR3 bases are TGTGCCAGCAGCTTCGGGTGGCGGGGGCTGGTGAATACGCAGTATTTT. Translating gives CASSFGWRGLVNTQYF. The gene calls are TRBV7-9 and TRBJ2-3; D perhaps matches TRBD2 (7 bases). Germline lookup yields CDR1 SEHNR and CDR2 FQNEAQ (reference sequence). The V end was cut by 3 bases, the J end by 7 bases, with 20 bases between. The CDR3 loop spans 16 amino acids.

The chain recombines TRBV9 with TRBJ1-2; D unresolved. The germline V gene has CDR1 SGDLS and CDR2 YYNGEE. The CDR3 has 12 residues. Trimming stripped 5 bases from V and 7 bases from J, with 12 bases between. The CDR3 DNA is TGTGCCAGCAGTCCGGCGGGAGGTGGCTACACCTTC. Its protein is CASSPAGGGYTF.

This clonotype was counted at least ten times. The V call is TRBV7-2, the J call TRBJ2-3; D is undetermined. Per the germline V gene, CDR1 is SGHTA and CDR2 is FQGNSA. Between the trimmed V and J ends, which lost 3 bases and 1 base, there was a span of 8 bases. The CDR3 is 14 amino acids. CDR3 in amino acids: CASSFDRGTDTQYF. The CDR3 DNA sequence: TGTGCCAGCAGCTTTGACCGAGGCACAGATACGCAGTATTTT.

This sequence joins TRBV12-5 and TRBJ2-1; 10 bases map to TRBD2. The CDR3 has 16 residues. After removal of 1 base from V and 7 bases from J, the junction contained 7 bases not matched to a gene. The germline V gene encodes CDR1 LGHNT and CDR2 FRNRAP. The CDR3 nucleotides read TGTGCTAGTGGTTTGGGTTGGGGACTAGCGAGGAATGAGCAGTTCTTC. It codes for CASGLGWGLARNEQFF.

A few counts support this clonotype. The chain employs TRBV12-3 or TRBV12-4 and TRBJ2-4; 8 nucleotides agree with TRBD1. The CDR3 spans 11 residues. The junction had 7 bases not matched to a gene; V was cut back by 7 bases and J by 14 bases. The chain's CDR3 is CASTSGQGEYF. CDR3 in DNA: TGTGCCAGCACCTCCGGACAGGGAGAGTACTTC.

This clonotype was found a few times. CDR3 residues: CASRQEDGYTF. CDR3 sequence (DNA): TGTGCCAGCAGACAGGAGGATGGCTACACCTTC. The V and J genes are TRBV6-5 and TRBJ1-2; D perhaps matches TRBD1 (5 bases). CDR1 and CDR2 from the germline V gene are MNHEY and SVGAGI. The CDR3 totals 11 residues. Trimming took 6 bases from V and 6 from J, leaving 8 bases between them.